This entry lists 5 T cell receptor beta chains sequenced from one sample in a study of cytomegalovirus exposure and HLA in healthy donors. Clones were read by immunoSEQ multiplex PCR, and TCRdb kept only the in-frame ones, dropping some. The repertoire holds about 150,000 clones, 75% to 90% seen once, with around 24% in the top ten. Sequencing was carried out using PBMCs. Source of these receptors: a man aged 18 to 35 in good health and CMV-seropositive.

The table lists this clone with a few counts. This chain uses TRBV2 with TRBJ2-7; TRBD2 matches at 7 bases. Trimming at V came to 5 bases and at J to 11 bases, leaving 9 bases not matched to a gene. Per the germline V gene, CDR1 is SNHLY and CDR2 is FYNNEI. CDR3 length: 12 residues. CDR3: CASSTKAGLEYF. CDR3 coding DNA: TGTGCCAGCAGTACTAAAGCGGGGTTAGAGTACTTC.

This clone was detected only a few times. Other DNA sequences in this specimen translate into the identical CDR3. The V call is TRBV6-1, the J call TRBJ2-7; 10 nucleotides agree with TRBD2. Germline V gives CDR1 MNHNS, CDR2 SASEGT. V shed 1 base, J shed 0 bases, and the junction held 0 bases outside the gene matches. The CDR3 runs to 15 residues. The CDR3: CASSEGTSGSYEQYF. The CDR3 DNA reads TGTGCCAGCAGTGAAGGGACTAGCGGCTCCTACGAGCAGTACTTC.

V gene TRBV27 combines with J gene TRBJ1-5, with D unresolved. CDR3 size: 14 residues. The V and J ends lost 2 bases and 1 base respectively, with 6 bases between them. Looked up from germline, CDR1 is MNHEY and CDR2 is SMNVEV (reference sequence). The CDR3 region has the DNA TGTGCCAGCAGTTTAGGCATAAGCAATCAGCCCCAGCATTTT. Translating it yields CASSLGISNQPQHF.

The J gene is TRBJ1-1, the V gene TRBV25-1, with D tentatively TRBD1 (5 bases). Trimming removed 2 bases at V and 11 bases at J, with 15 bases between. This CDR3 has 13 residues. CDR1 and CDR2 from the germline V gene are MGHDK and SYGVNS. The DNA for the CDR3 is TGTGCCAGCAGTGAAGAGGTCGCCGGGGGGGCTTTCTTT. It specifies CASSEEVAGGAFF.

V is TRBV7-7 and J is TRBJ1-6, with 7 positions matching TRBD1. Germline V CDR1 and CDR2: SSHAT, FNYEAQ (reference sequence). V shed 8 bases, J shed 6 bases, and the junction held 7 bases outside the gene matches. The CDR3 loop spans 14 amino acids. CDR3 nucleotide sequence: TGTGCCAGCTTCCTCGGACAGGTTAATTCACCCCTCCACTTT. This codes for CASFLGQVNSPLHF. Using reference TRBV7-7 and TRBJ1-6 for the parts outside the CDR3, the full variable domain is GAGVSQSPRYKVTKRGQDVTLRCDPISSHATLYWYQQALGQGPEFLTYFNYEAQPDKSGLPSDRFSAERPEGSISTLTIQRTEQRDSAMYRCASFLGQVNSPLHFGNGTRLTVT.